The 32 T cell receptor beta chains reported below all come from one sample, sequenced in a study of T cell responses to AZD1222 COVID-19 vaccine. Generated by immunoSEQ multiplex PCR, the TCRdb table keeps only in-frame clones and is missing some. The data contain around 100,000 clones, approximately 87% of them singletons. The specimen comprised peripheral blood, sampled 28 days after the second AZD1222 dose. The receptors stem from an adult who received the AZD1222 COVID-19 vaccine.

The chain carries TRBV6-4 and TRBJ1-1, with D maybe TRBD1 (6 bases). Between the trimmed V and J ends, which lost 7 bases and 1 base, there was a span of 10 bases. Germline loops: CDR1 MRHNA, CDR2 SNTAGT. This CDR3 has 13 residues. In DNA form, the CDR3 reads TGTGCCAGCACATCGACAGGGAACACTGAAGCTTTCTTT. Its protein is CASTSTGNTEAFF.

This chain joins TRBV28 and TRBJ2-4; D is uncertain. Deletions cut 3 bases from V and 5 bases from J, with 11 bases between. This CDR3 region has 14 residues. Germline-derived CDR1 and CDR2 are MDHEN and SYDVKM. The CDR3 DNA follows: TGTGCCAGCAGTTTTTCGGTATCCGAAAACATTCAGTACTTC. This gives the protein CASSFSVSENIQYF.

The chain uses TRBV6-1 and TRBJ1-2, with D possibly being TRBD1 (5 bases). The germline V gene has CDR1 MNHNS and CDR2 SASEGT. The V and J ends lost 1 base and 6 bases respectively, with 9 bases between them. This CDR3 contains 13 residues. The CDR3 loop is CASSEGAGDGYTF. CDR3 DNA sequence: TGTGCCAGCAGTGAAGGAGCGGGGGATGGCTACACCTTC.

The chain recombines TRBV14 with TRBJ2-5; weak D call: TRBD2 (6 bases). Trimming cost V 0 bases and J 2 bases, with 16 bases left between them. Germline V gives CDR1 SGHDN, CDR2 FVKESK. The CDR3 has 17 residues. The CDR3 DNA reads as TGTGCCAGCAGCCAAGACTTCGCACTAGCAGATCAAGAGACCCAGTACTTC. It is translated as CASSQDFALADQETQYF. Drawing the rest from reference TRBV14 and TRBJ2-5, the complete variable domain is EAGVTQFPSHSVIEKGQTVTLRCDPISGHDNLYWYRRVMGKEIKFLLHFVKESKQDESGMPNNRFLAERTGGTYSTLKVQPAELEDSGVYFCASSQDFALADQETQYFGPGTRLLVL.

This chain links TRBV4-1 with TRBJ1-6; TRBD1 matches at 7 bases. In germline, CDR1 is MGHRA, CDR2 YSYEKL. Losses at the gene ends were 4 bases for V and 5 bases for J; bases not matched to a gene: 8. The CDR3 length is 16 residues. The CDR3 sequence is CASSPAPTGNNSPLHF. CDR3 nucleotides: TGCGCCAGCAGCCCCGCACCGACAGGGAATAATTCACCCCTCCACTTT.

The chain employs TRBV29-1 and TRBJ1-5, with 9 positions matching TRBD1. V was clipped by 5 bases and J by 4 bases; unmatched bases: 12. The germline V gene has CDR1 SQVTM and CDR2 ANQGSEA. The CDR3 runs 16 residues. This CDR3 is CSVSTGTGTGNQPQHF. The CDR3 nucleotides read TGCAGCGTTTCCACCGGGACAGGGACCGGGAATCAGCCCCAGCATTTT.

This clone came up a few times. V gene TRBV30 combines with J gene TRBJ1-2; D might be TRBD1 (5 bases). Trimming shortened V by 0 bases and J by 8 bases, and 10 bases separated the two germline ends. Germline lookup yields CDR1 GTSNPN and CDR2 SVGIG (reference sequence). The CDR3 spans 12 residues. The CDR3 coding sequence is TGTGCCTGGAGTGTAGGGGCGGCCGGCTACACCTTC. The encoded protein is CAWSVGAAGYTF.

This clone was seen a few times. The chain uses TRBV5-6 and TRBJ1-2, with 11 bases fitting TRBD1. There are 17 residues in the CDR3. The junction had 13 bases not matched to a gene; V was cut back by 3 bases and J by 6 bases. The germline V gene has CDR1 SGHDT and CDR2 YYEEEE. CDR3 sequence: CASSYYSPGQGVHGYTF. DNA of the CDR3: TGTGCCAGCAGCTACTATTCCCCGGGACAGGGGGTCCATGGCTACACCTTC.

CDR3 nucleotides: TGTGCCAGCAGCCACAGAGAGGGCGTTACTAGCAATCAGCCCCAGCATTTT. Its protein is CASSHREGVTSNQPQHF. V is TRBV7-8 and J is TRBJ1-5; D is uncertain. The CDR3 totals 17 residues. Germline CDR1 SGHVS, CDR2 FQNEAQ. V lost 5 bases and J 0 bases, leaving 17 bases between the germline ends.

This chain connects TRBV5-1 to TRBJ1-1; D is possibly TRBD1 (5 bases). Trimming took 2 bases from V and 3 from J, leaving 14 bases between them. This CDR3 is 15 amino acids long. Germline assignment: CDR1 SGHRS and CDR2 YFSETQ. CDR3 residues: CASSFLRVGDTEAFF. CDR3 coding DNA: TGCGCCAGCAGCTTTCTCAGGGTCGGGGACACTGAAGCTTTCTTT. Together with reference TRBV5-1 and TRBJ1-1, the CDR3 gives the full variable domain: KAGVTQTPRYLIKTRGQQVTLSCSPISGHRSVSWYQQTPGQGLQFLFEYFSETQRNKGNFPGRFSGRQFSNSRSEMNVSTLELGDSALYLCASSFLRVGDTEAFFGQGTRLTVV.

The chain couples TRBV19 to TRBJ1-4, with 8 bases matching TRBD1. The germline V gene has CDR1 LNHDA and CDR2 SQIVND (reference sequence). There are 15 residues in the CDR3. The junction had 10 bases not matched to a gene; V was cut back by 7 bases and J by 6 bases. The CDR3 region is CASNSFDRGDEKLFF. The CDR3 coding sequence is TGTGCCAGTAACTCCTTCGACAGGGGCGATGAAAAACTGTTTTTT.

Here the CDR3 DNA reads TGTGCCAGCAGCCAAGCACAGGGAGTGGGCGAGCAGTACTTC. It codes for CASSQAQGVGEQYF. The V gene is TRBV3-1 (or the pseudogene TRBV3-2), the J gene TRBJ2-7, with a tentative D call TRBD1 (6 bases). V was shortened by 1 base and J by 6 bases, with 13 bases between the two germline ends. Germline V lookup: CDR1 LGHDT, CDR2 YNNKEL (reference sequence). This CDR3 region has 14 residues.

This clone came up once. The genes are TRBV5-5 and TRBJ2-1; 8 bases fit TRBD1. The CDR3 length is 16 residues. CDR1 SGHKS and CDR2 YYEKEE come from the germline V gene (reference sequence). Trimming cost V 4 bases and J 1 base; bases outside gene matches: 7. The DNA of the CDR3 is TGTGCCAGCAGCCCCCAAGGGGACAGGTCCTACAATGAGCAGTTCTTC. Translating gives CASSPQGDRSYNEQFF.

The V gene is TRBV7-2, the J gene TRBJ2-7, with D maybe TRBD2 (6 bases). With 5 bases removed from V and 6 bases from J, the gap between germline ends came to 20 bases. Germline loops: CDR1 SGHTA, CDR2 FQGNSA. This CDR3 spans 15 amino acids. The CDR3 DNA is TGTGCCAGCAGCCAACCTCGGGCGGGGCAGGGCGAGCAGTACTTC. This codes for CASSQPRAGQGEQYF.

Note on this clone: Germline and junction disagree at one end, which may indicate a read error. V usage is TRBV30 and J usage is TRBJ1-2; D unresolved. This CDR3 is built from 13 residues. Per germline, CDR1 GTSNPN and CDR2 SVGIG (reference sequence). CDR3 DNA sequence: TGTGCCTGGACTATCCAATCCGGCGGGAATCTCTCCTTC. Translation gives CAWTIQSGGNLSF.

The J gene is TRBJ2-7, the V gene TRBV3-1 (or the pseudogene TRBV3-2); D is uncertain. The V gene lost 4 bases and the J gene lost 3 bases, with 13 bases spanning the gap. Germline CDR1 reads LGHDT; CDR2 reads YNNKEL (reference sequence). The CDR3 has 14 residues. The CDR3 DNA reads TGTGCCAGCAGCCGGGATAGGATTATCTACGAGCAGTACTTC. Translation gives CASSRDRIIYEQYF.

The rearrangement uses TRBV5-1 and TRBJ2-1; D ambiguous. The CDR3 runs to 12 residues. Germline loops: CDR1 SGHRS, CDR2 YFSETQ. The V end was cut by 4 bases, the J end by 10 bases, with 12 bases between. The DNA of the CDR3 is TGCGCCAGCAGCCTGGCAGGTCGGGAGCAGTTCTTC. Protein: CASSLAGREQFF.

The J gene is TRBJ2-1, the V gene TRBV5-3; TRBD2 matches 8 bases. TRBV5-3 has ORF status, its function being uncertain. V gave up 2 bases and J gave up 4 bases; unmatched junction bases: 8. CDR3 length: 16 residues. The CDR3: CARSLWGTRNYNEQFF. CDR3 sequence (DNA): TGTGCCAGAAGCTTATGGGGGACTAGGAATTACAATGAGCAGTTCTTC.

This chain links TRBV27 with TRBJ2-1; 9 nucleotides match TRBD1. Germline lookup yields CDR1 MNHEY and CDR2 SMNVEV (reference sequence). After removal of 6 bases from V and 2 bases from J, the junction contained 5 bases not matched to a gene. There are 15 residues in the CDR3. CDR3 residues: CASRSGTGTYNEQFF. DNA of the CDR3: TGTGCCAGCAGGTCCGGGACAGGGACCTACAATGAGCAGTTCTTC.

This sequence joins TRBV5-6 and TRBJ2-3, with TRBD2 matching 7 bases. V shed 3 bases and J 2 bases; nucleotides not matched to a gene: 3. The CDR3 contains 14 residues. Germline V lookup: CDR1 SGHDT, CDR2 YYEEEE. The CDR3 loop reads CASSSAGPTDTQYF. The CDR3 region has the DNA TGTGCCAGCAGCTCAGCGGGACCCACAGATACGCAGTATTTT.

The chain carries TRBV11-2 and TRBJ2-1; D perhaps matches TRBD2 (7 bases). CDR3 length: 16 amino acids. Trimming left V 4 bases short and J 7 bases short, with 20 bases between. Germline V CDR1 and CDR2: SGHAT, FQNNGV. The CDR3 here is CASSYLWGGPSNEQFF. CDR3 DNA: TGTGCCAGCAGCTACCTATGGGGGGGGCCCAGTAATGAGCAGTTCTTC.

The CDR3 DNA reads as TGTGCCAGCAGTTTAGTTGGGGGGACGGGAGGCTACACCTTC. It translates to CASSLVGGTGGYTF. The V gene is TRBV28, the J gene TRBJ1-2, with a weak D call TRBD1 (5 bases). V was cut by 2 bases and J by 8 bases, with 15 bases left in between. The germline gives CDR1 MDHEN, CDR2 SYDVKM. This CDR3 has 14 amino acids.

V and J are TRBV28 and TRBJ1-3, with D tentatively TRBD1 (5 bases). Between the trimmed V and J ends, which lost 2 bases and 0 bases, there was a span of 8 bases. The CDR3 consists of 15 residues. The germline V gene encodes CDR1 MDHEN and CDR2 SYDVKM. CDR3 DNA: TGTGCCAGCAGTTTAGGGGCTTACTCTGGAAACACCATATATTTT. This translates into CASSLGAYSGNTIYF.

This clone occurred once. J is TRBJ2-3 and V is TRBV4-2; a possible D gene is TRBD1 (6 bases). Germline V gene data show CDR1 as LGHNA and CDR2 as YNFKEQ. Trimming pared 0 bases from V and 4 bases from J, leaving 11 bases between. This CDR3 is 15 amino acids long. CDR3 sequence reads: CASSQEGASADTQYF. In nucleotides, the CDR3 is TGTGCCAGCAGCCAAGAGGGGGCCAGCGCAGATACGCAGTATTTT.

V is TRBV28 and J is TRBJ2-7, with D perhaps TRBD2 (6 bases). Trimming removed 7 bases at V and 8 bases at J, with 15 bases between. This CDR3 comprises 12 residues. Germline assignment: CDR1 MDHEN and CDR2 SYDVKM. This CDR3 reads CASMKGTVQQYF. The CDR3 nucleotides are TGTGCCAGCATGAAAGGGACTGTCCAGCAGTACTTC.

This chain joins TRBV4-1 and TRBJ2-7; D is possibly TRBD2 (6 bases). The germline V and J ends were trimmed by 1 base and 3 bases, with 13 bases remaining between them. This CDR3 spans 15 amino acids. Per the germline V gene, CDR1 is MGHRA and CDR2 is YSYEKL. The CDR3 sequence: CASSQAPAGYYEQYF. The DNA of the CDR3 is TGCGCCAGCAGCCAAGCCCCCGCGGGGTACTACGAGCAGTACTTC.

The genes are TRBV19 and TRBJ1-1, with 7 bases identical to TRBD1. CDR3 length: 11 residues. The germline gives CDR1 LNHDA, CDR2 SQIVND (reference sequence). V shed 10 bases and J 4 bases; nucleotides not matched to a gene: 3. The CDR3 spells CATQGVTEAFF. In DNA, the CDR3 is TGTGCCACCCAGGGGGTCACTGAAGCTTTCTTT.

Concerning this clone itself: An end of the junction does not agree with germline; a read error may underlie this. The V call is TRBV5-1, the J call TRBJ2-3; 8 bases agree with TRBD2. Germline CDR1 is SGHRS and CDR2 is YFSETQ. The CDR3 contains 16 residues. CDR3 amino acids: CASRLVGSGKADTQYF. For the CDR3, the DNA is TGCGCCAGCAGGTTGGTGGGTAGCGGGAAGGCAGATACGCAGTATTTT.

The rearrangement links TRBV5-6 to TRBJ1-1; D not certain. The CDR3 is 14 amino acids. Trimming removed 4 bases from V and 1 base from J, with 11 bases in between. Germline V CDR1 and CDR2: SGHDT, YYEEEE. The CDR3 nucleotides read TGTGCCAGCAGCCTCGTTTCAGCGAACACTGAAGCTTTCTTT. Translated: CASSLVSANTEAFF.

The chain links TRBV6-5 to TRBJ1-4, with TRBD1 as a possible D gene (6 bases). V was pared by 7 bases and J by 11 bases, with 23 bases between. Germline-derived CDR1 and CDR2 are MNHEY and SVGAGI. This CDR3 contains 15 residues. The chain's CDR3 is CASTSGGGSVRKLFF. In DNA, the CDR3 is TGTGCCAGCACCTCCGGGGGGGGCTCGGTACGGAAACTGTTTTTT.

The CDR3 nucleotides read TGTGCCAGCAGCCAAGATTGGGACAGGCGAAATTCACCCCTCCACTTT. Residues: CASSQDWDRRNSPLHF. The chain employs TRBV4-2 and TRBJ1-6, with TRBD1 identical over 8 bases. V lost 0 bases to trimming and J lost 7 bases; unmatched junction nucleotides: 5. Germline V gene lookup returns CDR1 LGHNA and CDR2 YNFKEQ. This CDR3 region has 16 residues.

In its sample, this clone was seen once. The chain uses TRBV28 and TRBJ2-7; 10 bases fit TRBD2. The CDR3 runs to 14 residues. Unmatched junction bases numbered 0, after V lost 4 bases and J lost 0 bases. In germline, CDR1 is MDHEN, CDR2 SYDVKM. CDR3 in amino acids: CASSSSGSSYEQYF. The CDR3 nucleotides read TGTGCCAGCAGTTCTAGCGGGAGCTCCTACGAGCAGTACTTC.